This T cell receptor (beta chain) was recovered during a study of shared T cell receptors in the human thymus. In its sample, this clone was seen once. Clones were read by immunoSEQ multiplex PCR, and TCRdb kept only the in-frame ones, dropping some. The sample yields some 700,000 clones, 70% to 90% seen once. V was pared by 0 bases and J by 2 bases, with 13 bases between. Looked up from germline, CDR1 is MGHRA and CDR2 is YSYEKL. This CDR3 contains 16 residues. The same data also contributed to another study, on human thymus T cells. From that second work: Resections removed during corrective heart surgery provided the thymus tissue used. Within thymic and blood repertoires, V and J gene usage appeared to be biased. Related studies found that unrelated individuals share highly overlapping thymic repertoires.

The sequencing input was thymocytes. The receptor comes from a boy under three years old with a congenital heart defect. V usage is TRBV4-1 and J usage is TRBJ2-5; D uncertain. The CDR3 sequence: CASSQDIDIEQETQYF. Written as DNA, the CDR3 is TGCGCCAGCAGCCAAGATATCGACATTGAACAAGAGACCCAGTACTTC.